This is a list of T cell receptor beta chains from one sample in a study of blood T cell repertoires in COVID-19. Here immunoSEQ multiplex PCR was the method, and the copy in TCRdb shows in-frame clones only, minus some. The table has about 280,000 clones, around 84% seen once. Sequences were obtained from PBMCs or T cells enriched from blood (not recorded which). These receptor sequences come from a man aged 40-49 years who had been exposed to COVID-19. CDR3s include the opening cysteine and the closing phenylalanine or tryptophan. D genes are given only for firm matches. The size field is filled for only some rows; it gives once, few, many or a size class.

clone_size j_call v_call d_call cdr3_nt cdr3_aa
- TRBJ2-1 TRBV6-5 - TGTGCCAGCAGTCCCATCCGCTTACGGGAGCAGTTCTTC CASSPIRLREQFF
few TRBJ2-1 TRBV4-1 - TGCGCCAGCAGCCACTCTGGACTGGTAAACAATGAGCAGTTCTTC CASSHSGLVNNEQFF
- TRBJ1-1 TRBV3-1/TRBV3-2 - TGTGCCAGCAGCAAATCACAGGGAGACGGGGCTTTCTTT CASSKSQGDGAFF
- TRBJ2-1 TRBV5-1 TRBD2 TGCGCCAGCACCGCTCTGACTAGCGGTTCCTACAATGAGCAGTTCTTC CASTALTSGSYNEQFF
- TRBJ2-7 TRBV7-8 TRBD2 TGTGCCAGCAGCTTAACCCATCTAGCGGGTGAAACCTACGAGCAGTACTTC CASSLTHLAGETYEQYF
- TRBJ2-5 TRBV27 TRBD2 TGTGCCAGCAGTTTATCGAATGGACTAGTAGAGACCCAGTACTTC CASSLSNGLVETQYF
- TRBJ1-5 TRBV6-5 - TGTGCCAGCAGCTCGGGGGGGCCCCAGCATTTT CASSSGGPQHF
- TRBJ2-5 TRBV27 TRBD2 TGTGCCAGCAGAGAAGCGGGACCAAGGGCGACCCAGTACTTC CASREAGPRATQYF
once TRBJ2-7 TRBV2 TRBD2 TGTGCCAGCAGGACTAGCGGGGGAAACTACGAGCAGTACTTC CASRTSGGNYEQYF
- TRBJ1-1 TRBV6-1 - TGTGCCAGCAGTGAAGCCGGAGGGGCGGGGGGAGCTTTCTTT CASSEAGGAGGAFF
- TRBJ2-5 TRBV7-7 - TGTGCTAGCAGCTTAAACAGGGCCCAGCAAGAGACCCAGTACTTC CASSLNRAQQETQYF
- TRBJ2-3 TRBV6-5 TRBD2 TGTGCCGGTCTGGGGGGGAGTTACACAGATACGCAGTATTTT CAGLGGSYTDTQYF
- TRBJ1-2 TRBV27 - TGTGCCAGCAGTTTTCAAGGGGGACGCGGCTACACCTTC CASSFQGGRGYTF
- TRBJ2-1 TRBV5-1 - TGCGCCAATAAGGCCACTCCGGGCACACAGGTGCAGTTCTTC CANKATPGTQVQFF
- TRBJ1-2 TRBV5-1 TRBD1 TGCGCCAGCAGCCCGGACAGGAATTATGGCTACACCTTC CASSPDRNYGYTF